The present T cell receptor beta chain was sequenced within a study of human T cells and chemical hapten exposure. Study-wide background: On around 2 cm by around 2 cm of upper inner arm skin, sensitization was performed with 2% DPC. Each patient's scalp received weekly diphenylcyclopropenone throughout the approximately 25-week study.

This sample's time point: pre-sensitization, week 0. Indicated treatment: therapeutic diphenylcyclopropenone sensitization with weekly scalp DPC. Trimming cost V 1 base and J 4 bases; bases outside gene matches: 4. The CDR3 contains 14 residues. Germline V CDR1 and CDR2: GTSNPN, SVGIG (reference sequence). TCRdb analysed the RACE reads with MiXCR anew, one entry per CDR3 protein. The table shows 350,000 to 450,000 distinct CDR3 sequences, with about 5.1% occurring only once. Sequences were derived from whole blood, sampled in connection with sensitization to the hapten diphenylcyclopropenone (DPC). V usage is TRBV30 and J usage is TRBJ2-7, with TRBD1 matching 10 bases. This TCR derives from a woman aged 45-65 years with alopecia areata. Some clones in this sample may be carry-over from other donors' samples. In nucleotides, the CDR3 is TGTGCCTGGAGTGCGGGACAGGGGTTTTACGAGCAGTACTTC. It encodes CAWSAGQGFYEQYF.